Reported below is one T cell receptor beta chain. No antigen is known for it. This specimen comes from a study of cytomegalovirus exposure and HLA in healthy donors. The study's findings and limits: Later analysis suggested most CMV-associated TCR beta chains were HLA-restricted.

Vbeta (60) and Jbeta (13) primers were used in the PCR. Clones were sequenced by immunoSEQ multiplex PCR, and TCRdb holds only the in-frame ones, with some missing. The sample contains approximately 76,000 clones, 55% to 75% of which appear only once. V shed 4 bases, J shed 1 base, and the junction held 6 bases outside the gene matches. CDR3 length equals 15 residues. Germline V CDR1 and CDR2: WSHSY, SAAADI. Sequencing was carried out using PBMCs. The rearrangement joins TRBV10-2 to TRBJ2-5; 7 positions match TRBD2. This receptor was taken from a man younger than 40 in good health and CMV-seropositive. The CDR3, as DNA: TGCGCCAGCAGTGGGGGCGGGGGAATCCAAGAGACCCAGTACTTC. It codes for CASSGGGGIQETQYF.